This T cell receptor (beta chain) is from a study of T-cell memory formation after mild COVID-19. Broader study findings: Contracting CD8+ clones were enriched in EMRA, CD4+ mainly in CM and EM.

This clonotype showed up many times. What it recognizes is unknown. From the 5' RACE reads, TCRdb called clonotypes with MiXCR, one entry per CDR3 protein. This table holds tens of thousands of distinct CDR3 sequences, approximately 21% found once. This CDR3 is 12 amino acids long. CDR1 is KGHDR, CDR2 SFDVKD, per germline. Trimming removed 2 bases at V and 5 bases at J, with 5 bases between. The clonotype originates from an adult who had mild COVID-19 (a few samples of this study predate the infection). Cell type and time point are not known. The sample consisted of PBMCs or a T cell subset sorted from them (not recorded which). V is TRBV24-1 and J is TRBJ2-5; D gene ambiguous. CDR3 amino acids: CATSDSSETQYF. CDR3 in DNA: TGTGCCACCAGTGATTCCTCCGAGACCCAGTACTTC.